This T cell receptor (beta chain) is from a study of vaccination effects on CD4 cells after COVID-19 (dated by TCRdb to the early 2020s). Study-level background: The ViraFEST assay stimulated PBMC with viral peptide pools and then used TCR sequencing to identify antigen-specific CD4+ T cell clonotypes by expansion. SARS-CoV-2 spike-specific CD4+ TCR repertoires were compared before and after mRNA vaccination in COVID-19 convalescent patients and in infection-naive vaccine recipients. Pre-vaccine samples from a couple of convalescent patients were drawn 16 days and one week before the first dose, 142 and 148 days after COVID-19 diagnosis. The full study included some 10 COVID-19 convalescent patients and a few SARS-CoV-2-naive healthy vaccine recipients. Two doses of either the BNT162b2 or the mRNA-1273 mRNA SARS-CoV-2 vaccine were administered to participants. The Oncomine TCR Beta short-read assay on an Illumina iSeq 100 was used to sequence cultures from other donors in the study. Approximately 2 million PBMC per well were cultured in IMDM with around 5.3% human AB serum, 8.5 to 10 IU/ml IL-2 and gentamicin, plus 10 ug/ml peptides.

Findings and caveats that apply to the study as a whole: Clones induced by infection and clones induced by vaccination both contracted markedly at late timepoints after vaccination, which fits with T cell responses waning over time. In convalescent patients, the post-vaccine spike-reactive repertoire was composed mainly of new vaccine-induced clones that were largely distinct from infection-induced clones. The study was limited by a small number of convalescent patients, and early post-infection timepoints were lacking.

Note on this clone: There is no known antigen for this receptor. The input lacks base qualities; no much larger clone sits a single base away.

After less than 13 days of culture, CD4+ T cells were isolated with the EasySep CD4+ T cell isolation kit. PCR-confirmed SARS-CoV-2 infection had occurred in convalescent patients between March and December 2020, before the Alpha, Beta and Delta variants emerged in the United States. Half of the culture medium was replaced with fresh IL-2-containing medium on days 3 and 7. Unless otherwise noted, each peptide stimulation condition was cultured in triplicate wells. Using Ficoll-Paque Plus gradient centrifugation, PBMC were separated from whole blood and then either used fresh or cryopreserved at -140C. Genomic DNA was extracted from cultured CD4+ T cells with the QIAamp micro DNA kit. The library was obtained by the immunoSEQ multiplex PCR assay. TCR beta CDR3 sequencing was performed on DNA from the cultured, isolated CD4+ T cells. The published analysis was carried out like this. Non-productive TCR sequences were discarded, and reads were trimmed to the CDR3 region, with only CDR3s of 7 or more amino acids retained. Antigen-specific clonotypes were identified using the MANAFEST web app by comparison of expansion in peptide wells against reference cultures. To count as positive, a clone had to show expansion at FDR<0.05 compared with the reference and with all other wells, an odds ratio above 5, and a frequency above 0.1% in two replicate wells. A clonotype was called cross-reactive if it was significantly expanded both in SARS-CoV-2 spike wells and in at least one common cold coronavirus spike condition. Levenshtein distance calculated with the stringdist R package was used to assess CDR3 similarity, and unrooted trees were constructed with ape in R 3.6.1. The table was pulled from immuneACCESS by TCRdb, which kept in-frame rearrangements only. Such tables lose some clones; where checked, under half of the loss comes from unresolved V genes, and the rest has no known cause. That table supplies the V and J calls and clone size; D and trimming were determined from the DNA. Recorded for this sample are about 45,000 clones; 74% of them occurred a single time. The ten largest clones take up about 9% of the sample.

CDR1 MNHEY and CDR2 SVGAGI are derived from the germline V gene. V loses 5 bases at its end and J loses 0 bases; junction bases beyond the gene matches: 2. CDR3 length: 14 amino acids, cysteine to phenylalanine. CDR3 DNA only is kept here, 42 bases in frame from base 1. This receptor chain uses TRBV6-5 and TRBJ2-7; TRBD1 matches 9 bases in the middle. Material: CD4+ T cells from PBMCs cultured without peptide, obtained before COVID-19 vaccination. The sequence was obtained from a human donor who had a prior SARS-CoV-2 infection. The sequence in DNA is TGTGCCAGCAGTCGACAGGGGGTCTCCTACGAGCAGTACTTC. Its product reads: CASSRQGVSYEQYF.